The rows below give T cell receptor beta chains drawn from one sample of a study of T cell changes during pregnancy in multiple sclerosis. Data came from immunoSEQ multiplex PCR; TCRdb stores just in-frame clones and leaves some out. The data contain 40,000 to 50,000 clones, about 94% of them seen just once; the ten biggest clones take up roughly 8.1%. The input for sequencing was CD8+ T cells from peripheral blood mononuclear cells, taken in the third trimester of pregnancy. Every receptor here comes from a female donor with multiple sclerosis, enrolled in a pregnancy study. CDR3s leave out the opening cysteine and the closing phenylalanine or tryptophan.

v_gene,j_gene,CDR3aa
TRBV27,TRBJ2-1,ASSLIGLEQF
TRBV19,TRBJ2-1,ASQQGSDNEQF
TRBV12-5,TRBJ2-2,ASRSDTGELF
TRBV6-5,TRBJ1-1,ASSYSASGEAF
TRBV4-3,TRBJ1-1,ASSQVQGAEAF
TRBV28,TRBJ2-7,ASSLGADEQY
TRBV6-5,TRBJ2-1,ASRTRNEQF
TRBV7-9,TRBJ2-1,ASSPTSANEQF
TRBV7-9,TRBJ1-2,ASSLATGRHLNYGYT
TRBV9,TRBJ2-3,ASSPGSDTQY
TRBV4-1,TRBJ2-1,ASSQDGVLEDYNEQF
TRBV14,TRBJ2-5,ASSQWDLNQETQY
TRBV10-3,TRBJ2-7,AISESWLGGSYEQY
TRBV19,TRBJ1-3,ASSSTASGNTIY
TRBV27,TRBJ1-5,ASSRTGGYSNQPQH
TRBV6-1,TRBJ1-5,ASSEEQGVQPQH
TRBV28,TRBJ1-3,ASSLSGALFSGNTIY
TRBV6-1,TRBJ2-3,ASRDKYTDTQY
TRBV5-1,TRBJ2-7,ASSLRTGGAYEQY
TRBV6-5,TRBJ2-5,ASSYKRGRQETQY
TRBV27,TRBJ2-7,ASSSVASRAYEQY
TRBV2,TRBJ2-1,ASRDPRVAGAIYNEQF
TRBV27,TRBJ2-3,ASSSGLSTDTQY
TRBV10-2,TRBJ2-5,ASSLAGAQETQY
TRBV7-9,TRBJ1-5,ASSRPGSNQPQH
TRBV7-6,TRBJ2-5,ASSLTASYQETQY
TRBV6-6,TRBJ2-1,ASIAGVFRDEQF
TRBV28,TRBJ2-1,ASSLRSSYNEQF
TRBV6-4,TRBJ2-1,ASSASTGGNNEQF
TRBV6-6,TRBJ2-3,ASSQGRETDTQY
TRBV19,TRBJ2-1,ASSLLRLAATDEQF
TRBV10-3,TRBJ2-1,AISDVNRDNEQF
TRBV28,TRBJ2-7,ASSSPRTSGIISYEQY
TRBV14,TRBJ2-7,ASSQDLSPEQY
TRBV4-1,TRBJ2-3,ASSQGEGAATDTQY
TRBV4-3,TRBJ2-7,ASSQDGTSGRSEQY
TRBV29-1,TRBJ2-2,SVEEGFSTGELF
TRBV29-1,TRBJ2-1,SAGPLAGGVDEQF
TRBV28,TRBJ2-7,ASSSRRTGYEQY
TRBV10-3,TRBJ2-7,AISEAGPEIREQY
TRBV29-1,TRBJ1-2,SVEGSAGQNYGYT
TRBV18,TRBJ2-7,ASSPIEGEGSYEQY
TRBV29-1,TRBJ1-1,SVEDRSSYTEAF
TRBV13,TRBJ2-2,ASSLGLSGELF
TRBV4-3,TRBJ2-5,ASSQDGEETQY
TRBV6-1,TRBJ1-2,ASSDLIGAGDYGYT
TRBV5-8,TRBJ2-3,ASSWGTSTDTQY
TRBV6-1,TRBJ2-1,ASTSRGGSLNEQF
TRBV28,TRBJ1-5,ASSPSPFGNQPQH
TRBV5-1,TRBJ2-7,ASTPSGSHHEQY
TRBV19,TRBJ1-5,ASTTGGIGNQPQH
TRBV4-1,TRBJ1-1,ASSQGGNTEAF
TRBV7-2,TRBJ2-7,ASTSIAGGPYEQY
TRBV4-2,TRBJ2-7,ASSQDEAGAFYEQY
TRBV5-6,TRBJ2-7,ASSSTYEQY
TRBV10-3,TRBJ2-1,AIRSTSTRYNEQF
TRBV6-6,TRBJ1-1,AIREGPKAF
TRBV27,TRBJ1-5,ASSPGVLQPQH